Following are 23 T cell receptor beta chains from one sample sequenced in a study of OX40 agonist ivuxolimab in advanced cancers. Data came from immunoSEQ multiplex PCR; TCRdb stores just in-frame clones and leaves some out. The sample lists approximately 52,000 clones; roughly 81% were seen once. The material was CD4+ or CD8+ T cells sorted from blood, obtained in a trial of the OX40 agonist ivuxolimab. Receptors were obtained from an adult with an advanced solid tumor such as melanoma, head and neck, liver or kidney cancer.

Notes on this clone: The junction does not match germline at one end; this may be a read error. At the DNA level, this CDR3 is encoded by other sequences in the same sample as well. The chain combines TRBV6-1 with TRBJ2-5, with D possibly being TRBD1 or TRBD2 (7 bases each). Looked up from germline, CDR1 is MNHNS and CDR2 is SASEGT. The CDR3 sequence is 15 residues long. The CDR3 loop is CASSDPRGGQETQYF. Here the CDR3 DNA reads TGTGCCAGCAGTGACCCCAGGGGGGGACAAGAGACCCAATACTTC.

The chain uses TRBV6-4 and TRBJ2-5; D remains unclear. Trimming removed 0 bases from V and 5 bases from J, with 7 bases in between. Germline assignment: CDR1 MRHNA and CDR2 SNTAGT. CDR3 size: 13 residues. CDR3 sequence: CASSDSPGETQYF. The CDR3 DNA reads as TGTGCCAGCAGTGACTCTCCCGGGGAGACCCAGTACTTC.

The chain couples TRBV18 to TRBJ1-4; the D is unclear. V gave up 5 bases and J gave up 4 bases, with 8 bases separating them. The CDR3 is 13 residues long. The germline CDR1 and CDR2 sequences are KGHSH and LQKENI. In DNA form, the CDR3 reads TGTGCCAGCTCAAGCGGAGATAATGAAAAACTGTTTTTT. It yields the protein CASSSGDNEKLFF.

This clone has a handful of counts. V is TRBV10-1 and J is TRBJ2-5; possibly TRBD2 for D (5 bases). Trimming pared 5 bases from V and 6 bases from J, leaving 13 bases between. CDR3 length: 13 amino acids. Germline lookup yields CDR1 WNHNN and CDR2 SYGVQD (reference sequence). As DNA, the CDR3 is TGCGCCAGCAGTCCTCCTGGAGGCAAGACCCAGTACTTC. Its protein product is CASSPPGGKTQYF.

The V and J genes are TRBV5-1 and TRBJ2-7; D uncertain. CDR3 length: 14 amino acids. Trimming took off 0 bases at V and 0 bases at J, with 7 bases between the two ends. Germline V CDR1 and CDR2: SGHRS, YFSETQ. CDR3 region: CASSLGPSSYEQYF. CDR3 nucleotide sequence: TGCGCCAGCAGCTTGGGCCCGAGCTCCTACGAGCAGTACTTC.

The chain links TRBV6-5 to TRBJ2-7; TRBD1 or TRBD2 may be the D gene (5 bases each). CDR3 length: 15 amino acids. Germline CDR1 MNHEY, CDR2 SVGAGI. V lost 6 bases, J lost 2 bases, and 17 bases lay in between. The CDR3: CASRPEGSLPYEQYF. The CDR3 bases are TGTGCCAGCAGACCCGAGGGGAGCTTACCCTACGAGCAGTACTTC.

The chain carries TRBV7-3 and TRBJ2-2; TRBD2 might be the D (5 bases). Deletions cut 5 bases from V and 5 bases from J, with 18 bases between. Germline CDR1 and CDR2: SGHTA and FQGTGA. This CDR3 is 16 amino acids long. The CDR3 nucleotides are TGTGCCAGCAGCAGAAATCCTCTAGCTTCTACCGGGGAGCTGTTTTTT. Translating it yields CASSRNPLASTGELFF.

The chain employs TRBV28 and TRBJ2-5; 9 bases align to TRBD1. The better agreement between TRBJ2-7 and the DNA end casts doubt on the J call. Germline V gene data show CDR1 as MDHEN and CDR2 as SYDVKM. This CDR3 region has 15 residues. This CDR3 is CASTTSGQGSYEQYF. The DNA for the CDR3 is TGTGCCAGCACCACCTCGGGACAGGGCTCCTACGAGCAGTACTTC.

The genes are TRBV4-2 and TRBJ1-6; 9 bases agree with TRBD1. V was clipped by 8 bases and J by 7 bases; unmatched bases: 12. The CDR3 is 16 amino acids. Per germline, CDR1 LGHNA and CDR2 YNFKEQ. As DNA, the CDR3 is TGTGCCAGCGGCCCGACACAGGGGGCCATAAATTCACCCCTCCACTTT. Its translation: CASGPTQGAINSPLHF.

This chain links TRBV2 with TRBJ2-1, with a tentative D call TRBD2 (6 bases). CDR1 is SNHLY, CDR2 FYNNEI, per germline. V lost 7 bases to trimming and J lost 7 bases, with 17 bases between them. The CDR3 runs to 14 residues. In DNA form, the CDR3 reads TGTGCCAGCACCCGGGACTTCGGAGTGAATGAGCAGTTCTTC. It specifies CASTRDFGVNEQFF.

V gene TRBV6-1 combines with J gene TRBJ1-5; D unresolved. The CDR3 consists of 14 residues. V lost 3 bases to trimming and J lost 6 bases, with 12 bases between them. Germline V CDR1 and CDR2: MNHNS, SASEGT. The DNA for the CDR3 is TGTGCCAGCAGTGACAGGTCCCTCGGTCAGCCCCAGCATTTT. Its protein product is CASSDRSLGQPQHF.

The chain employs TRBV7-2 and TRBJ2-7; TRBD2 matches at 10 bases. Trimming at V came to 5 bases and at J to 6 bases, leaving 7 bases not matched to a gene. The germline CDR1 and CDR2 sequences are SGHTA and FQGNSA. The CDR3 consists of 14 residues. CDR3 DNA sequence: TGTGCCAGCAGCCCGGGACTAGCGTTCTTCGAGCAGTACTTC. Encoded protein: CASSPGLAFFEQYF. The whole variable domain, filled in from reference TRBV7-2 and TRBJ2-7, reads GAGVSQSPSNKVTEKGKDVELRCDPISGHTALYWYRQSLGQGLEFLIYFQGNSAPDKSGLPSDRFSAERTGGSVSTLTIQRTQQEDSAVYLCASSPGLAFFEQYFGPGTRLTVT.

This clone was seen only a few times. This chain uses TRBV10-3 with TRBJ1-1; D might be TRBD1 (6 bases). The CDR3 covers 13 residues. CDR1 ENHRY and CDR2 SYGVKD come from the germline V gene. V was clipped by 10 bases and J by 1 base, with 13 bases between them. The CDR3: CASTGTPNTEAFF. CDR3 coding DNA: TGTGCCAGCACCGGGACACCGAACACTGAAGCTTTCTTT.

The chain links TRBV15 to TRBJ1-4, with D maybe TRBD1 (5 bases). Trimming took off 0 bases at V and 8 bases at J, with 13 bases between the two ends. Germline CDR1 is LNHNV and CDR2 is YYDKDF (reference sequence). CDR3 length: 15 amino acids. The CDR3 nucleotides are TGTGCCACCAGCAGAGAGGCGGGGGTAGGGGAAAAACTGTTTTTT. Translating it yields CATSREAGVGEKLFF.

The CDR3 nucleotides are TGCGCCAGCAGCCAAGACGGCGGGGGAAACACCATATATTTT. Residues: CASSQDGGGNTIYF. The chain employs TRBV4-1 and TRBJ1-3; D is unresolved. Trimming left V 0 bases short and J 4 bases short, with 7 bases between. This CDR3 contains 14 residues. CDR1 and CDR2 (germline): MGHRA, YSYEKL.

This clone came up a few times. The chain has TRBV28 and TRBJ1-6; D possibly corresponds to TRBD1 (5 bases). Germline CDR1 reads MDHEN; CDR2 reads SYDVKM. The ends were cut back, 6 bases at V and 5 bases at J, with 11 bases in the middle. The CDR3 consists of 14 residues. The CDR3 loop is CASSPGPHNSPLHF. Written as DNA, the CDR3 is TGTGCCAGCAGCCCGGGACCTCATAATTCACCCCTCCACTTT.

The chain links TRBV15 to TRBJ2-1; D unclear. This CDR3 contains 15 residues. Trimming left V 1 base short and J 7 bases short, with 14 bases between. The germline gives CDR1 LNHNV, CDR2 YYDKDF (reference sequence). CDR3 in DNA: TGTGCCACCAGCAGAGGAGGCGCAGCCGGGAATGAGCAGTTCTTC. Its protein is CATSRGGAAGNEQFF.

This clone was seen only a few times. V and J are TRBV4-1 and TRBJ2-7; D call uncertain. This CDR3 is 13 amino acids long. Trimming stripped 3 bases from V and 4 bases from J, with 10 bases between. Per the germline V gene, CDR1 is MGHRA and CDR2 is YSYEKL. The CDR3 reads CASSQDLGYEQYF. The CDR3 DNA sequence: TGCGCCAGCAGCCAGGACCTCGGGTACGAGCAGTACTTC.

The chain is built from TRBV5-1 and TRBJ2-3; 10 positions match TRBD1. The length of the CDR3 is 16 residues. Germline V gene data show CDR1 as SGHRS and CDR2 as YFSETQ. The V and J ends lost 5 bases and 3 bases, in that order; junction bases with no gene match: 9. The CDR3 sequence: CASRYTTGGITDTQYF. The CDR3 coding sequence is TGCGCCAGCAGATATACGACAGGGGGCATAACAGATACGCAGTATTTT.

The chain couples TRBV5-6 to TRBJ2-1; 10 nucleotides match TRBD1. This CDR3 has 17 amino acids. The germline gives CDR1 SGHDT, CDR2 YYEEEE. V gave up 4 bases and J gave up 9 bases; unmatched junction bases: 16. The CDR3 DNA is TGTGCCAGCAGCGCCCTGACCGGACAGGGGGTGTTTGGTGAGCAGTTCTTC. It codes for CASSALTGQGVFGEQFF.

The gene calls are TRBV30 and TRBJ2-1; 8 nucleotides align to TRBD2. Losses at the gene ends were 3 bases for V and 4 bases for J; bases not matched to a gene: 14. There are 17 residues in the CDR3. Germline V gives CDR1 GTSNPN, CDR2 SVGIG (reference sequence). The CDR3 DNA follows: TGTGCCTGGAGCGGGGGGGTTACAGGGAGGGCGTACAATGAGCAGTTCTTC. Translated: CAWSGGVTGRAYNEQFF. Based on the CDR3 plus reference TRBV30 and TRBJ2-1, the full variable domain is SQTIHQWPATLVQPVGSPLSLECTVEGTSNPNLYWYRQAAGRGLQLLFYSVGIGQISSEVPQNLSASRPQDRQFILSSKKLLLSDSGFYLCAWSGGVTGRAYNEQFFGPGTRLTVL.

The chain employs TRBV6-4 and TRBJ2-3; D remains ambiguous. CDR1 and CDR2 from the germline V gene are MRHNA and SNTAGT. Trimming removed 3 bases from V and 4 bases from J, with 14 bases in between. The CDR3 consists of 15 residues. The CDR3 DNA reads TGTGCCAGCAGTGATGTGGGTAGTCCGTCAGATACGCAGTATTTT. This translates into CASSDVGSPSDTQYF.

This clone appeared a single time. CDR3 region: CASSYSAETQYF. In nucleotides, the CDR3 is TGTGCCAGCAGTTACTCGGCTGAGACCCAGTACTTC. The V gene is TRBV6-6, the J gene TRBJ2-5; D ambiguous. V dropped 0 bases and J dropped 5 bases, with 4 bases sitting between them. This CDR3 region has 12 residues. In germline, CDR1 is MNHNY, CDR2 SVGAGI (reference sequence).